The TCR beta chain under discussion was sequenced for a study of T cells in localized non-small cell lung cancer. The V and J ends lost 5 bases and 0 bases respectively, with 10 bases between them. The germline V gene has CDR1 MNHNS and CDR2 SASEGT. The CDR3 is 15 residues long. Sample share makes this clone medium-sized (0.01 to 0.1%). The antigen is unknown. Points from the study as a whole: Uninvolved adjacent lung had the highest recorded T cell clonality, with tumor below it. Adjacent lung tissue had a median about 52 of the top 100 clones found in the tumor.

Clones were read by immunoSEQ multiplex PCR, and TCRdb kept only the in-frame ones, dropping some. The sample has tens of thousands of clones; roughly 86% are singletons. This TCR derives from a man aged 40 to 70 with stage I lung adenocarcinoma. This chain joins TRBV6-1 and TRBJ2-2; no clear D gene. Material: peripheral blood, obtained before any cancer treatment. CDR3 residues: CASSPFVSNTGELFF. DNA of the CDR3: TGTGCCAGCAGTCCCTTTGTTTCGAACACCGGGGAGCTGTTTTTT.